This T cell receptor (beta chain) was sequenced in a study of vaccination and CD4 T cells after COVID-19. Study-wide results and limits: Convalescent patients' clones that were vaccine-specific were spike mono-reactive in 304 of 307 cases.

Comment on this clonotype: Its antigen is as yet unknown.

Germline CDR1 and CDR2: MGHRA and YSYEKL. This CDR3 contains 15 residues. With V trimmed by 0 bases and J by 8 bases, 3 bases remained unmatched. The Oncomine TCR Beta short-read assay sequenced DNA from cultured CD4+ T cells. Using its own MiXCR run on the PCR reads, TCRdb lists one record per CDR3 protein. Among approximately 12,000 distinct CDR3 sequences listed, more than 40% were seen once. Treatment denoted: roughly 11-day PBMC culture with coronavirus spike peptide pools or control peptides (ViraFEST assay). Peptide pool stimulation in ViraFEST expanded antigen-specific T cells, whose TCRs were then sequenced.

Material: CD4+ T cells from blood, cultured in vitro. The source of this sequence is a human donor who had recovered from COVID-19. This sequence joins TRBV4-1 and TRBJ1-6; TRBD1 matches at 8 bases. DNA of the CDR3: TGCGCCAGCAGCCAAGAGGTGACAGGGGATTCACCCCTCCACTTT. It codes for CASSQEVTGDSPLHF.